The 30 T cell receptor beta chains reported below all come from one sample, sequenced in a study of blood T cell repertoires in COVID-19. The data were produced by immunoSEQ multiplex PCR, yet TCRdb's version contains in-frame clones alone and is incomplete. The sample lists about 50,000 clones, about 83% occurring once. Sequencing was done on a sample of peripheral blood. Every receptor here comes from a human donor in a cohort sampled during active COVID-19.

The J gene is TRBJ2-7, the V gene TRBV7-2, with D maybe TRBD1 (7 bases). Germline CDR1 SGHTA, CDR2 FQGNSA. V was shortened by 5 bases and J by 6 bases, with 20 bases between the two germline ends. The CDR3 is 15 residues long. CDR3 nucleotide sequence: TGTGCCAGCAGCCCCTACTTCAGGGGGGCAAGCGAGCAGTACTTC. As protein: CASSPYFRGASEQYF.

CDR3 DNA: TGCAGTGCCCACGGGGACATTCAGTACTTC. Translation gives CSAHGDIQYF. This chain connects TRBV20-1 to TRBJ2-4; possible D gene TRBD2, 5 bases. The CDR3 is 10 amino acids. V was trimmed by 6 bases and J by 8 bases, leaving 8 bases between them. The germline gives CDR1 DFQATT, CDR2 SNEGSKA (reference sequence).

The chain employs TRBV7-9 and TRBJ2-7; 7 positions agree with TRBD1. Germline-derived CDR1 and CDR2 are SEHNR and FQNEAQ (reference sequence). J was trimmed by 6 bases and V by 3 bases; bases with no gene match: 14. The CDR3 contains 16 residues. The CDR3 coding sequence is TGTGCCAGCAGCTTGGGACATCCTGGGGCAGGGGGCGAGCAGTACTTC. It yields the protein CASSLGHPGAGGEQYF.

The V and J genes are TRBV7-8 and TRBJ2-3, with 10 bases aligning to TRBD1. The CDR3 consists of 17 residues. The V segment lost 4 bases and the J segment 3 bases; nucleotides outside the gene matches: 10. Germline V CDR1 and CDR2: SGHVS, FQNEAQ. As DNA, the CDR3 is TGTGCCAGCAGCTACCCCGGGTTGGGACAGGGGACAGATACGCAGTATTTT. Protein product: CASSYPGLGQGTDTQYF.

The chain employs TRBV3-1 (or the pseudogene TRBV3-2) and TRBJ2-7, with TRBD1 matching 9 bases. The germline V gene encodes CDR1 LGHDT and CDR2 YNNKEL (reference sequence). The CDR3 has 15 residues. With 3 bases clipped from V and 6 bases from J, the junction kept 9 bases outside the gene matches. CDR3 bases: TGTGCCAGCAGCCAGGCCGGGACAGGGATTGCCGAGCAGTACTTC. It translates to CASSQAGTGIAEQYF.

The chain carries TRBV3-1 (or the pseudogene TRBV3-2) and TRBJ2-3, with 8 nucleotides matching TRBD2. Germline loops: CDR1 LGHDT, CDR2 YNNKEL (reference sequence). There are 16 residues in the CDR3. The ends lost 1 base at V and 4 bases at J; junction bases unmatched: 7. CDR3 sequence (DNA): TGTGCCAGCAGCCAAGTCCCGGGGGGGGTAGCAGATACGCAGTATTTT. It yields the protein CASSQVPGGVADTQYF.

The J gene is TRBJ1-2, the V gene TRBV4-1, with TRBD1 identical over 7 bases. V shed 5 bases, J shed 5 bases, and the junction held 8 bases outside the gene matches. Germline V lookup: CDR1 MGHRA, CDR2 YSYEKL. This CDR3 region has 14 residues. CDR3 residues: CASSERQGWYGYTF. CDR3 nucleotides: TGCGCCAGCAGCGAGCGACAGGGCTGGTATGGCTACACCTTC.

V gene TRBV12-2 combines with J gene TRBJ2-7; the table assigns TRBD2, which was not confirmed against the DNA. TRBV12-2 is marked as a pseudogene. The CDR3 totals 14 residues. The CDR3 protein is CASRLGGSSYEQYF. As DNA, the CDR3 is TGTGCAAGTCGCTTAGGCGGAAGCTCCTACGAGCAGTACTTC.

The CDR3 DNA reads TGTGCCAGCAGCCCCGATATTGGGCAAATCCAAGAGACCCAGTACTTC. Protein product: CASSPDIGQIQETQYF. The chain has TRBV14 and TRBJ2-5; D not resolved. Germline values: CDR1 SGHDN, CDR2 FVKESK. CDR3 length equals 16 residues. Trimming left V 4 bases short and J 1 base short, with 16 bases between.

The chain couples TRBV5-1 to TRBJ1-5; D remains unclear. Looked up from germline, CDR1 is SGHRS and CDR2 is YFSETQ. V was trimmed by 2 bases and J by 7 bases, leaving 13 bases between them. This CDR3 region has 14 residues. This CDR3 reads CASSFGLEGQPQHF. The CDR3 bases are TGCGCCAGCAGCTTTGGACTCGAGGGCCAGCCCCAGCATTTT.

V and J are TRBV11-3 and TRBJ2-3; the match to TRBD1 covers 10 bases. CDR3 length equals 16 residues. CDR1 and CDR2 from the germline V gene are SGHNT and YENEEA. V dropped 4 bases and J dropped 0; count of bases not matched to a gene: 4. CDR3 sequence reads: CASSSGQGSSTDTQYF. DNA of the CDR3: TGTGCCAGCAGCTCGGGACAGGGGTCTAGCACAGATACGCAGTATTTT.

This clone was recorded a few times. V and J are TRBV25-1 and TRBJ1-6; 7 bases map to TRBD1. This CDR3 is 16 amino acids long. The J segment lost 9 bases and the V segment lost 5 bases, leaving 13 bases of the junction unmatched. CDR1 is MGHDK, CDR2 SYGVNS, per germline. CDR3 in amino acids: CASSNPSTGAGSPLHF. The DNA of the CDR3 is TGTGCCAGCAGTAACCCCTCAACAGGGGCGGGTTCACCCCTCCACTTT.

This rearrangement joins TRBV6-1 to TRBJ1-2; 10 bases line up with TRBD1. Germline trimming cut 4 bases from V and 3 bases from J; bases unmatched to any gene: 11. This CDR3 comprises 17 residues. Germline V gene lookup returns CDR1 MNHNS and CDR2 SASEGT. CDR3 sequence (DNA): TGTGCCAGCAGTGGGGACAGGGGTGGAAGGCTCCACTATGGCTACACCTTC. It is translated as CASSGDRGGRLHYGYTF.

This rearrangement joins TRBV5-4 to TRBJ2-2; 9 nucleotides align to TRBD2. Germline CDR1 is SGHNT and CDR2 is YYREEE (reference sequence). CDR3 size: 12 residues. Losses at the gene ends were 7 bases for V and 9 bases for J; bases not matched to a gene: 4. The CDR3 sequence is CASASGGRELFF. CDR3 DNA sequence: TGTGCCAGCGCGAGCGGGGGGAGGGAGCTGTTTTTT.

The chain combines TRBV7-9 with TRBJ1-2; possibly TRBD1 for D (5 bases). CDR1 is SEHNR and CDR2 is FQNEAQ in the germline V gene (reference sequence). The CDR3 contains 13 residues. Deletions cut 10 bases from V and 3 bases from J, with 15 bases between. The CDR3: CATEGGGHYGYTF. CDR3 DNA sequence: TGTGCCACCGAGGGCGGGGGACACTATGGCTACACCTTC.

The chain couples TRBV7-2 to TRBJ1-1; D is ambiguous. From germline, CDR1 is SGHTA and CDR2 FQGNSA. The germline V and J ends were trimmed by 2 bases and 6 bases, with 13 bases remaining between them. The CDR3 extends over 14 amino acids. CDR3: CASSLFVGRAEAFF. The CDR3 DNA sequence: TGTGCCAGCAGCTTATTCGTAGGGAGGGCTGAAGCTTTCTTT.

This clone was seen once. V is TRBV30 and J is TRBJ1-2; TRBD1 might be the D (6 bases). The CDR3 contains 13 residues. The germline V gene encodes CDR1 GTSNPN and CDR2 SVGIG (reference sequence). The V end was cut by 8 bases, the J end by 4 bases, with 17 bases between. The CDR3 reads CAAQGGDRYGYTF. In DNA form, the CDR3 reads TGTGCCGCCCAAGGGGGGGATCGCTATGGCTACACCTTC.

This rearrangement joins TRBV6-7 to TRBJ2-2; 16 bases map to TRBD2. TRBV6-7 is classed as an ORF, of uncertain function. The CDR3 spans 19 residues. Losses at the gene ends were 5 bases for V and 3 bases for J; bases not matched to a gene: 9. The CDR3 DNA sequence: TGTGCCAGCAGTCAGCCCGGGACTAGCGGGGGGGCCGACACCGGGGAGCTGTTTTTT. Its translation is CASSQPGTSGGADTGELFF.

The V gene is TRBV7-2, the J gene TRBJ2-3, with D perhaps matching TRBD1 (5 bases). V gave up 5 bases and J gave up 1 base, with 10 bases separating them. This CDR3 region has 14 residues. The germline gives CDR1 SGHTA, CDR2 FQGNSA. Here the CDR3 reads CASSPRVGTDTQYF. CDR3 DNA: TGTGCCAGCAGCCCCAGGGTCGGCACAGATACGCAGTATTTT. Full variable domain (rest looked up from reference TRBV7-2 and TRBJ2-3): GAGVSQSPSNKVTEKGKDVELRCDPISGHTALYWYRQSLGQGLEFLIYFQGNSAPDKSGLPSDRFSAERTGGSVSTLTIQRTQQEDSAVYLCASSPRVGTDTQYFGPGTRLTVL.

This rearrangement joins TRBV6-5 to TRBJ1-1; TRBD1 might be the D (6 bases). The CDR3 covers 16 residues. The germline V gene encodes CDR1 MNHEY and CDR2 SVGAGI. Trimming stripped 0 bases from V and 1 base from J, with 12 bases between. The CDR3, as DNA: TGTGCCAGCAGTTACTCTGGTTTGGGACAGAACACTGAAGCTTTCTTT. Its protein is CASSYSGLGQNTEAFF.

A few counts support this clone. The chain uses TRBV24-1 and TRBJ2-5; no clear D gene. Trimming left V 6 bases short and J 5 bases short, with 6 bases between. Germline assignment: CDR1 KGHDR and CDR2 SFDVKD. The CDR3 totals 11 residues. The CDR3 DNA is TGTGCCACCAGTACCGGGGAGACCCAGTACTTC. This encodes CATSTGETQYF.

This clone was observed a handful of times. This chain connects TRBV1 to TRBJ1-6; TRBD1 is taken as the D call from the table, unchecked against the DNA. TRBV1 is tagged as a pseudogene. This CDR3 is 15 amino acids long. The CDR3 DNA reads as TGCACCAGCAGGGTACCGGGACAGAACAATTCACCCCTCCACTTT. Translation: CTSRVPGQNNSPLHF.

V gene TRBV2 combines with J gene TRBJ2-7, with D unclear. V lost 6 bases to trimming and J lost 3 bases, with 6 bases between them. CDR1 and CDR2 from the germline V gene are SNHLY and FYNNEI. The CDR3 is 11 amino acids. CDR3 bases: TGTGCCAGCAGGCAGCGCTACGAGCAGTACTTC. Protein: CASRQRYEQYF.

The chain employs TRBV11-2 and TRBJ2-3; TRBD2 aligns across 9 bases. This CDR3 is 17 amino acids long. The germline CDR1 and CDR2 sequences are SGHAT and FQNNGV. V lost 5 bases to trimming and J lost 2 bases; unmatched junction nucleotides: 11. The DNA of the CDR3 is TGTGCCAGCAGCCACCCTACGACTAGCGGATACACAGATACGCAGTATTTT. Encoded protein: CASSHPTTSGYTDTQYF.

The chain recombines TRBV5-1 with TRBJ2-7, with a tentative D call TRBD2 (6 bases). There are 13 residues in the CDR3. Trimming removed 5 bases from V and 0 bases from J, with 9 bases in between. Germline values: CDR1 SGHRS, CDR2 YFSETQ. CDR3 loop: CASSRESSYEQYF. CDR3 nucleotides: TGCGCCAGCAGTCGGGAGAGCTCCTACGAGCAGTACTTC. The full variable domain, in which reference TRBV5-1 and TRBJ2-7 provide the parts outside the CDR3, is KAGVTQTPRYLIKTRGQQVTLSCSPISGHRSVSWYQQTPGQGLQFLFEYFSETQRNKGNFPGRFSGRQFSNSRSEMNVSTLELGDSALYLCASSRESSYEQYFGPGTRLTVT.

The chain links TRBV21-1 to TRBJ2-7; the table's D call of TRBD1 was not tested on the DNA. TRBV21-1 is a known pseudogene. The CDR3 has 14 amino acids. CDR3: CASSTGQGEDEQYF. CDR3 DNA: TGTGCCAGCAGCACAGGACAGGGAGAAGACGAGCAGTACTTC.

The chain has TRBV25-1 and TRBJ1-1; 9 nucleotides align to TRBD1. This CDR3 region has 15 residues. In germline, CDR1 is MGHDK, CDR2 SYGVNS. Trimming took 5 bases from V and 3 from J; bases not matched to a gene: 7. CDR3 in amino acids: CASSSPDRGDTEAFF. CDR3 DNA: TGTGCCAGCAGTTCTCCGGACAGGGGAGACACTGAAGCTTTCTTT.

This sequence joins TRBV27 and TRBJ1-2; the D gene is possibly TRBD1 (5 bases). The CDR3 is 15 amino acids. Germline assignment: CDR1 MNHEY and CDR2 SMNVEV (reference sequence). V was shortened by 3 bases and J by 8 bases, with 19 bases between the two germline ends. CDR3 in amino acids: CASSFDPERGFGYTF. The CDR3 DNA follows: TGTGCCAGCAGTTTTGATCCTGAAAGGGGCTTCGGCTACACCTTC.

CDR3 protein: CASSPTGGIGNQPQHF. The CDR3 DNA reads as TGTGCCAGCAGTCCAACAGGGGGTATAGGCAATCAGCCCCAGCATTTT. The chain is built from TRBV28 and TRBJ1-5; TRBD1 aligns across 8 bases. CDR3 length: 16 amino acids. The germline gives CDR1 MDHEN, CDR2 SYDVKM. With V trimmed by 5 bases and J by 2 bases, 8 bases remained unmatched.

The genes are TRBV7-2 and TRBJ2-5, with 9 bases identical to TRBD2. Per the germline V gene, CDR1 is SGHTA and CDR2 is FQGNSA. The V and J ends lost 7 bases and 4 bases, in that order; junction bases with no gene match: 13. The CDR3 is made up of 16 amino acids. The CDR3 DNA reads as TGTGCCAGCATCGACCCGGGGACTAGCTTCTCAGAGACCCAGTACTTC. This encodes CASIDPGTSFSETQYF. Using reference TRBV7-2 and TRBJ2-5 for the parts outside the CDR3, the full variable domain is GAGVSQSPSNKVTEKGKDVELRCDPISGHTALYWYRQSLGQGLEFLIYFQGNSAPDKSGLPSDRFSAERTGGSVSTLTIQRTQQEDSAVYLCASIDPGTSFSETQYFGPGTRLLVL.